This T cell receptor (beta chain) stems from a study of regulatory T cells in long-lasting Graves disease. Arm-PCR with iRepertoire HTBI primers amplified the CDR3 regions for these TCR beta libraries. TCRdb used MiXCR to reprocess the multiplex PCR reads, holding one entry per CDR3 protein. The sample has roughly 530,000 distinct CDR3 sequences; around 16% are singletons. The time point denotes: newly diagnosed GD, antithyroid drugs for less than 3 months. TCR sequences were obtained from RNA taken from PBMCs. The study's findings and limits: Persistent patients shared more public clonotypes (2,741) than newly diagnosed patients (over 900).

Losses at the gene ends were 4 bases for V and 8 bases for J; bases not matched to a gene: 13. The CDR3 is made up of 16 amino acids. CDR1 LGHNA and CDR2 YNFKEQ come from the germline V gene. On this clonotype itself: Its antigen is as yet unknown.

Separately, the same data were catalogued under a study of T cells in Graves' hyperthyroidism and ophthalmopathy. From that paper: When ophthalmopathy did not progress within 18 months, Graves' hyperthyroidism was considered stable. During a first-round RT-PCR of the TCR CDR3, the HTBI primer set was used.

The receptor's source is a woman in her forties or fifties with Graves disease. The sequenced sample was peripheral blood mononuclear cells (PBMCs), obtained at new diagnosis, from a patient treated with antithyroid drugs. The chain couples TRBV4-2 to TRBJ1-4; 7 bases match TRBD1. CDR3: CASSRSVTGSGEKLFF. CDR3 DNA sequence: TGTGCCAGCAGCCGCTCCGTGACAGGGTCGGGGGAAAAACTGTTTTTT.